This T cell receptor (beta chain) originates from a study of CD8 T cells in Susac syndrome. Study conclusions and caveats: The authors acknowledged that their TCR sequencing and HLA analysis involved a relatively small number of individuals.

Reverse transcription used about 0.45 to 1 ug RNA and random hexamers. The method of amplification for TCR beta CDR3 was immunoSEQ multiplex PCR, covering 54 Vbeta and 13 Jbeta. TCRdb called the immunoSEQ multiplex PCR reads again in MiXCR, with one record for every CDR3 protein. Among approximately 190,000 distinct CDR3 sequences, around 96% were seen once, and the ten largest hold 0.093%. This CDR3 is 16 amino acids long. V gave up 5 bases and J gave up 0 bases; unmatched junction bases: 7. In regard to this clonotype: Its antigen is as yet unknown.

Blood CD8+ and CD4+ T cells underwent high-throughput TCR beta sequencing. Negative isolation yielded CD4+ and CD8+ T cells, and FACS enriched TEMRA cells. The chain couples TRBV12-3 or TRBV12-4 to TRBJ2-3; TRBD1 matches at 8 bases. The receptor was isolated from a human donor with multiple sclerosis. Material: CD4+ T cells from PBMCs. CDR3 in DNA: TGTGCCAGCAGTGCGGACAGGGAGACTAGCACAGATACGCAGTATTTT. Translated, it gives CASSADRETSTDTQYF.